The clone carrying this TCR beta chain came up a few times. TCRdb called the RT-PCR reads again in MiXCR, with one record for every CDR3 protein. The profile shows 150,000 to 200,000 distinct CDR3 sequences, approximately 22% of them singletons. The entry originates in a study of patients and donors after allogeneic stem cell transplantation. V was trimmed by 5 bases and J by 1 base, leaving 6 bases between them. Germline CDR1 reads ENHRY; CDR2 reads SYGVKD. The CDR3 totals 13 residues. The sequencing sample was made of blood, either unsorted or a sorted T cell fraction (not recorded which). This sequence was found in a human donor who was either an allogeneic HSCT recipient or a stem cell or donor lymphocyte infusion donor (not recorded which). It is not recorded whose cells these are; they may come from a transplant donor. The V and J genes are TRBV10-3 and TRBJ1-5; D remains ambiguous. The CDR3 DNA is TGTGCCATCAGTCCAGTGAGCAATCAGCCCCAGCATTTT. Translating it yields CAISPVSNQPQHF.